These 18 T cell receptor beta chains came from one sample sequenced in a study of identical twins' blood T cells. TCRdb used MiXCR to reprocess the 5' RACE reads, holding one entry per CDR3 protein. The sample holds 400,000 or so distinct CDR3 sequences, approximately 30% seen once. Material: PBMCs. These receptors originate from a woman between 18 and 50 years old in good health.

The CDR3: CASSSLRDRRLEQYF. The CDR3 bases are TGTGCCAGCAGCTCTCTAAGGGACAGAAGGTTGGAGCAGTACTTC. The rearrangement joins TRBV11-2 to TRBJ2-7, with 7 bases lining up with TRBD1. This CDR3 is built from 15 residues. V shed 4 bases, J shed 7 bases, and the junction held 13 bases outside the gene matches. CDR1 is SGHAT, CDR2 FQNNGV, per germline.

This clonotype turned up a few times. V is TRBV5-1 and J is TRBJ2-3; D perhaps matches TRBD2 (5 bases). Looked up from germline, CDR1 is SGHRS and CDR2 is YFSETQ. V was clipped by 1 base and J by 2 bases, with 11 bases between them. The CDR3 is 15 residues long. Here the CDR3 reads CASSLTSGLTDTQYF. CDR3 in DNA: TGCGCCAGCAGCTTGACAAGCGGACTCACAGATACGCAGTATTTT.

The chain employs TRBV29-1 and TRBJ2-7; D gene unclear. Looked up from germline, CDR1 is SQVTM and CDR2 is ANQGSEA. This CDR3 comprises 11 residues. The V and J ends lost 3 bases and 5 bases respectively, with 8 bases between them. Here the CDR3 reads CSVEGWNEQYF. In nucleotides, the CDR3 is TGCAGCGTTGAGGGGTGGAACGAGCAGTACTTC.

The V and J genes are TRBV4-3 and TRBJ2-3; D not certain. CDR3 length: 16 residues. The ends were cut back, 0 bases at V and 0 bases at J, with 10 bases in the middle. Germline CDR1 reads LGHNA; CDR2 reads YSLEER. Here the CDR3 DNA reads TGCGCCAGCAGCCAAGAAACCGGCCGAAGCACAGATACGCAGTATTTT. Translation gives CASSQETGRSTDTQYF.

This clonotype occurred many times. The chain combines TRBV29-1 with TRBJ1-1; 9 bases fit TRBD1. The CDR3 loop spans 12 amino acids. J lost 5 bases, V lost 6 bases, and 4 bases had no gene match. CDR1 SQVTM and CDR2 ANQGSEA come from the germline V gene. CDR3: CSVRQGGTEAFF. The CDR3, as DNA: TGCAGCGTGCGACAGGGGGGTACTGAAGCTTTCTTT.

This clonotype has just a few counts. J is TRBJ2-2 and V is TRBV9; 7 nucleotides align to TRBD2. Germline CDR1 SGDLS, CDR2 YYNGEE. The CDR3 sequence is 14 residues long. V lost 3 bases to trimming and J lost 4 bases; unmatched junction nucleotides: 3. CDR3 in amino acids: CASSARTSTGELFF. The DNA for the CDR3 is TGTGCCAGCAGCGCCCGGACTAGCACCGGGGAGCTGTTTTTT.

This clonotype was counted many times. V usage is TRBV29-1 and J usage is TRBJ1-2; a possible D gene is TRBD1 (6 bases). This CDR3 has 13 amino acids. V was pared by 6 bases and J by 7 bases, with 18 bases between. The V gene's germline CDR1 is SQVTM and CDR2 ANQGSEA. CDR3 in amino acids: CSVTGFPPGGYTF. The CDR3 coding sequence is TGCAGCGTGACAGGTTTCCCCCCAGGTGGCTACACCTTC.

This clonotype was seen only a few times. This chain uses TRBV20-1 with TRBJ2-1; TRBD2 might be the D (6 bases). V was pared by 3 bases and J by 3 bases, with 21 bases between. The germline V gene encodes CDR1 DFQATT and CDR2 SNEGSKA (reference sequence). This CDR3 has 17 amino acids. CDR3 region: CSASRGLEGTVYNEQFF. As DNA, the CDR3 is TGCAGTGCTAGTCGGGGACTGGAAGGGACCGTCTACAATGAGCAGTTCTTC.

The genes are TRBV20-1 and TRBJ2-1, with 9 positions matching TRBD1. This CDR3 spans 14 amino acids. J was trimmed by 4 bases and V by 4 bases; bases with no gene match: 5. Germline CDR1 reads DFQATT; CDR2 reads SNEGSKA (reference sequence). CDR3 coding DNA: TGCAGTGCTACCGACAGGGGGAAATACAATGAGCAGTTCTTC. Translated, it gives CSATDRGKYNEQFF.

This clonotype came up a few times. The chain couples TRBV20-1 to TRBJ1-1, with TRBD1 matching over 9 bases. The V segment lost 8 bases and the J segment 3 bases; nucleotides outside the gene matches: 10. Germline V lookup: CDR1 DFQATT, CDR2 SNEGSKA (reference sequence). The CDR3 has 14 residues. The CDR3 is CSSRPGTGYTEAFF. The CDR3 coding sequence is TGCAGTTCACGGCCCGGGACAGGGTACACTGAAGCTTTCTTT.

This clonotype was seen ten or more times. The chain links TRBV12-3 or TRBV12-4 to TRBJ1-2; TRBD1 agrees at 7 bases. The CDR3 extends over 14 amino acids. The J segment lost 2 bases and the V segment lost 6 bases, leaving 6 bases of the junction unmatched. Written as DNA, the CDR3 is TGTGCCAGCAGGAGACAGGGCTCAAACTATGGCTACACCTTC. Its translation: CASRRQGSNYGYTF.

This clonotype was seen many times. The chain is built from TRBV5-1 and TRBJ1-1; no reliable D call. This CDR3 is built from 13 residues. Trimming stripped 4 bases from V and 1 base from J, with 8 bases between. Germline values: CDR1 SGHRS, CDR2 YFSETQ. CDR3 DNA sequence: TGCGCCAGCAGCGGCGCAGGGAACACTGAAGCTTTCTTT. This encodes CASSGAGNTEAFF.

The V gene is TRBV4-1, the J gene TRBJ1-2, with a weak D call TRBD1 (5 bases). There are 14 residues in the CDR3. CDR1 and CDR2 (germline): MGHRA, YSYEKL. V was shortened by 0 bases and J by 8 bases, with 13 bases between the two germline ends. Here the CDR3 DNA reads TGCGCCAGCAGCCAAGATTCAGGGTCGTGGGGCTACACCTTC. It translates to CASSQDSGSWGYTF.

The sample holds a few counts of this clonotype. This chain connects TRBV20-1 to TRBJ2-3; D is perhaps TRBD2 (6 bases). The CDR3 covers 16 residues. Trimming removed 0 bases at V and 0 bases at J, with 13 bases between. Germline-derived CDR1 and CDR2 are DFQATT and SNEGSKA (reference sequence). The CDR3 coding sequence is TGCAGTGCTAGAGATCGGCGGGGCGCTAGCACAGATACGCAGTATTTT. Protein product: CSARDRRGASTDTQYF.

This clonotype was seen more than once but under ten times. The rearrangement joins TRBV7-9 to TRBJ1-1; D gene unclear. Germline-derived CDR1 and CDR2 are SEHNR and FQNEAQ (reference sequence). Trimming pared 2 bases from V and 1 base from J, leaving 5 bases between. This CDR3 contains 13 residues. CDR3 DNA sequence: TGTGCCAGCAGCTTAATGGAGAACACTGAAGCTTTCTTT. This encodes CASSLMENTEAFF.

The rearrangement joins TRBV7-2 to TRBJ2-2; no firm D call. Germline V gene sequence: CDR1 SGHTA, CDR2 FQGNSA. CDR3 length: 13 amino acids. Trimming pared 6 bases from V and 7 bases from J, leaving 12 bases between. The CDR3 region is CASRPNAVGELFF. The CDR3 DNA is TGTGCCAGCAGACCCAATGCCGTCGGGGAGCTGTTTTTT.

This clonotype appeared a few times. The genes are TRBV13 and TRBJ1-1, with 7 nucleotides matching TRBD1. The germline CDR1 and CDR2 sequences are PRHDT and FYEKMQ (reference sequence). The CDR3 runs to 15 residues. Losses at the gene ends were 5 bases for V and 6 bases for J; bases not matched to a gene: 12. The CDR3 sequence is CASSPRDREGAEAFF. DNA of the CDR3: TGTGCCAGCAGCCCAAGAGACAGGGAAGGAGCTGAAGCTTTCTTT.

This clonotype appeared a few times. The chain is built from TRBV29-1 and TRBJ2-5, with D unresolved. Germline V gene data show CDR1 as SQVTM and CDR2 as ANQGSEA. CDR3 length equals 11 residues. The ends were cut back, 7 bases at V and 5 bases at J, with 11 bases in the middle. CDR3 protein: CSGWARETQYF. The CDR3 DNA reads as TGCAGCGGTTGGGCTCGGGAGACCCAGTACTTC.